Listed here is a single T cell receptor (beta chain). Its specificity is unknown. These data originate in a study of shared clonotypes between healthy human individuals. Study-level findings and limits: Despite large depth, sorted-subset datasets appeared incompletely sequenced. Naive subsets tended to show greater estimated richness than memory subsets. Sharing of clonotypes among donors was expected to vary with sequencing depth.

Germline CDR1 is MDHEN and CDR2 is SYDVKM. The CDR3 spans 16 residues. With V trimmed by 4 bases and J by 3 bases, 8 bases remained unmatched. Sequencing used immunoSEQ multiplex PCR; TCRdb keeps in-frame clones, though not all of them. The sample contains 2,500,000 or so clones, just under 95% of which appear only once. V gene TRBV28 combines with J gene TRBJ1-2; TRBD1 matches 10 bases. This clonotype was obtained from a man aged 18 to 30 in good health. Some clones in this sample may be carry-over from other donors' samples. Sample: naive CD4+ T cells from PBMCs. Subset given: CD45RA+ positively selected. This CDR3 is CASSSYGQGGDYGYTF. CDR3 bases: TGTGCCAGCAGTTCCTACGGACAGGGGGGGGACTATGGCTACACCTTC.